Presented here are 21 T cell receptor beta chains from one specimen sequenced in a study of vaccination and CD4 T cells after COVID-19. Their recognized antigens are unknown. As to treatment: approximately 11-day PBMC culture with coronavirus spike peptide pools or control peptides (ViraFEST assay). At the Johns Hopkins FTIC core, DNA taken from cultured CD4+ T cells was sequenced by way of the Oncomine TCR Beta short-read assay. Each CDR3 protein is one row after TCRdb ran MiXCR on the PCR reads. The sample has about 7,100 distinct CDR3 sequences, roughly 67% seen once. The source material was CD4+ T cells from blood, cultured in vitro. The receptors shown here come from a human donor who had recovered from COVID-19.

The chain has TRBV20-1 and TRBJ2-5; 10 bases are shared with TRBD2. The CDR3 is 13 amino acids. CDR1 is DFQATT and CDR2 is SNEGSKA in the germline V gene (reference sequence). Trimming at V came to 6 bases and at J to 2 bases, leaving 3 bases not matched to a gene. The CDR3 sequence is CSASTSGQETQYF. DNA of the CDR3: TGCAGTGCATCGACTAGCGGGCAAGAGACCCAGTACTTC.

CDR3 amino acids: CATSRVANYGYTF. CDR3 nucleotide sequence: TGTGCCACCAGCAGAGTGGCTAACTATGGCTACACCTTC. The chain is built from TRBV15 and TRBJ1-2; D is unresolved. Trimming took 1 base from V and 0 from J, leaving 3 bases between them. The CDR3 contains 13 residues. CDR1 is LNHNV, CDR2 YYDKDF, per germline (reference sequence).

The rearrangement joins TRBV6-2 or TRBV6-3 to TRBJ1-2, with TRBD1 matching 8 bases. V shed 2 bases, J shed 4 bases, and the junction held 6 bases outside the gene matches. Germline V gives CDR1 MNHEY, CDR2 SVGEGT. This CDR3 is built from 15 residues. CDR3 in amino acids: CASSYPGQGRYGYTF. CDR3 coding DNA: TGTGCCAGCAGTTACCCTGGACAGGGCCGCTATGGCTACACCTTC.

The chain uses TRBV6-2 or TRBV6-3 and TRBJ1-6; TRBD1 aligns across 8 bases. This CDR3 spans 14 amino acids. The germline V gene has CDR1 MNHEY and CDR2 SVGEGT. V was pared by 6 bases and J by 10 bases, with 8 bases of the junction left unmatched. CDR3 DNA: TGTGCCAGCAGATTGACAGGGGTAAACTCACCCCTCCACTTT. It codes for CASRLTGVNSPLHF.

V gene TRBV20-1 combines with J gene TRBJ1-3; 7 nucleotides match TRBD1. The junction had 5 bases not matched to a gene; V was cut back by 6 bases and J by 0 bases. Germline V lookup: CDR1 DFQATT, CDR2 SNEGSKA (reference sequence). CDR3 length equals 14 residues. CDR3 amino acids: CSARTGTSGNTIYF. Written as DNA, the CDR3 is TGCAGTGCCAGGACAGGTACCTCTGGAAACACCATATATTTT.

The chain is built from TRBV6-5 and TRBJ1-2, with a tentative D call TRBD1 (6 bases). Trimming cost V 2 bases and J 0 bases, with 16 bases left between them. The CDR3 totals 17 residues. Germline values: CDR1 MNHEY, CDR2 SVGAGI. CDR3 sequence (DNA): TGTGCCAGCAGTTACGAGGGTACCAGGGGTACTAACTATGGCTACACCTTC. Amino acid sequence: CASSYEGTRGTNYGYTF.

The CDR3, as DNA: TGTGCCAGCAGTTTATGGGACGGGACGAACTATGGCTACACCTTC. It codes for CASSLWDGTNYGYTF. The genes are TRBV27 and TRBJ1-2, with a tentative D call TRBD1 (5 bases). The CDR3 totals 15 residues. Germline lookup yields CDR1 MNHEY and CDR2 SMNVEV (reference sequence). V was trimmed by 1 base and J by 2 bases, leaving 11 bases between them.

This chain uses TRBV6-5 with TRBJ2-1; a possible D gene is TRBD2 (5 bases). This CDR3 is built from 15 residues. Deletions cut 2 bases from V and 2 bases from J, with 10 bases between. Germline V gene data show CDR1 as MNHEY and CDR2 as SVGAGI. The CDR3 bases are TGTGCCAGCAGTTACGACGGGATGCCCTACAATGAGCAGTTCTTC. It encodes CASSYDGMPYNEQFF.

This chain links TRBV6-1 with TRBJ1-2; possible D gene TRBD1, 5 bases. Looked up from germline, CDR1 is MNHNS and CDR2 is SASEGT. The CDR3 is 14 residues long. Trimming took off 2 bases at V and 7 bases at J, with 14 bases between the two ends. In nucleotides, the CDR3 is TGTGCCAGCAGTGAATTGGGGCAGGCCGGTGGCTACACCTTC. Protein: CASSELGQAGGYTF.

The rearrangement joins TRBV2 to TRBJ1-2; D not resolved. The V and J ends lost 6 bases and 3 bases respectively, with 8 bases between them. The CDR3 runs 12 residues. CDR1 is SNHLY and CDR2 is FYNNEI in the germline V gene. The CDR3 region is CASRVSDYGYTF. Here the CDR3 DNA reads TGTGCCAGCAGGGTCTCGGACTATGGCTACACCTTC.

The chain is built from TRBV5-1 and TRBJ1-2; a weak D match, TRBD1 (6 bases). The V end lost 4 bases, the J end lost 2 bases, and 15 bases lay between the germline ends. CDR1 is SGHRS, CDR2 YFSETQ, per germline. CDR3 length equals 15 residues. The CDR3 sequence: CASSPRPDRNYGYTF. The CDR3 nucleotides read TGCGCCAGCAGCCCTCGTCCGGACAGAAACTATGGCTACACCTTC.

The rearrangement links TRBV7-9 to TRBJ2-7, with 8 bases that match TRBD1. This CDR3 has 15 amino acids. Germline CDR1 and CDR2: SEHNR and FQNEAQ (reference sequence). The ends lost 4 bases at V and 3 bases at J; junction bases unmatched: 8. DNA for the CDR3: TGTGCCAGCAGCTCAGACAGACAGGGGAGCTACGAGCAGTACTTC. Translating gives CASSSDRQGSYEQYF. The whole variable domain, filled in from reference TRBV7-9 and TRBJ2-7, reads DTGVSQNPRHKITKRGQNVTFRCDPISEHNRLYWYRQTLGQGPEFLTYFQNEAQLEKSRLLSDRFSAERPKGSFSTLEIQRTEQGDSAMYLCASSSDRQGSYEQYFGPGTRLTVT.

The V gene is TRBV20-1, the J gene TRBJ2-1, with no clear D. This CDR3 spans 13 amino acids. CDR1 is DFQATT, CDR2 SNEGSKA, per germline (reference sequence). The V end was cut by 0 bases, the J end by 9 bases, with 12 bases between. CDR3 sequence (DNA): TGCAGTGCTAGAGATACCCGGGCTACTGAGCAGTTCTTC. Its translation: CSARDTRATEQFF.

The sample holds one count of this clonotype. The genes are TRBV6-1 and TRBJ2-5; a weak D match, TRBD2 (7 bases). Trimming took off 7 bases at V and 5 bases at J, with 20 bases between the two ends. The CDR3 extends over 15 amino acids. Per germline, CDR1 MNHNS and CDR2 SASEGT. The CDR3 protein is CASNNGGRGDETQYF. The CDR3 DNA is TGTGCCAGCAATAACGGGGGGCGGGGAGATGAGACCCAGTACTTC.

The CDR3 nucleotides are TGTGCCAGCAGCCCGGACAAAGCCAAAAACATTCAGTACTTC. Its translation: CASSPDKAKNIQYF. The rearrangement joins TRBV11-1 to TRBJ2-4, with D possibly being TRBD1 (5 bases). The ends were cut back, 5 bases at V and 0 bases at J, with 8 bases in the middle. This CDR3 is built from 14 residues. From germline, CDR1 is SGHAT and CDR2 FQDESV (reference sequence).

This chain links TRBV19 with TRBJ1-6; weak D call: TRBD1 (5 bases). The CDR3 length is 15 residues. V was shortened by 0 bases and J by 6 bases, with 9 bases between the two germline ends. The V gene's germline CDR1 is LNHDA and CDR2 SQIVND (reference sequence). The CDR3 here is CASSIEGGTNSPLHF. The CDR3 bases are TGTGCCAGTAGTATAGAGGGGGGTACTAATTCACCCCTCCACTTT.

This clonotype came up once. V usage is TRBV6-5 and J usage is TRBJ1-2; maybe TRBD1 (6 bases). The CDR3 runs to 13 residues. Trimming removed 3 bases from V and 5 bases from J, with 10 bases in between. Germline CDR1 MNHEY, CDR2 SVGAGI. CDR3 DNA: TGTGCCAGCAGTTATTCCGGGACATATGGCTACACCTTC. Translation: CASSYSGTYGYTF.

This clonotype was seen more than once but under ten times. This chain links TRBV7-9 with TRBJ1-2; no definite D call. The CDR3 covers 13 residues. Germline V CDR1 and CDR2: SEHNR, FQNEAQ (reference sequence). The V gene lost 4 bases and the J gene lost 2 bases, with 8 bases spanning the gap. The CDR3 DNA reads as TGTGCCAGCAGCTCCTCCATGAACTATGGCTACACCTTC. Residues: CASSSSMNYGYTF.

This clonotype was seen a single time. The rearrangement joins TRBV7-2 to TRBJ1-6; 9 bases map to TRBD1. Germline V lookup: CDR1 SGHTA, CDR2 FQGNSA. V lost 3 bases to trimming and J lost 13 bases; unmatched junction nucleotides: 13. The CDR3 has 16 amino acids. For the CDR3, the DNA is TGTGCCAGCAGCTTCAAGGGGGGACAGGGAATTTTGCCCCTCCACTTT. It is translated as CASSFKGGQGILPLHF.

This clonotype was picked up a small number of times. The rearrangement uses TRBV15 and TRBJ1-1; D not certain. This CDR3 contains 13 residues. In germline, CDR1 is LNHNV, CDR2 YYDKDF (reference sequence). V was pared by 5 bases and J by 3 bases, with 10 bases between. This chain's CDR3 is CATSLKPYTEAFF. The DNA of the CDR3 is TGTGCCACCAGCCTCAAACCTTACACTGAAGCTTTCTTT.

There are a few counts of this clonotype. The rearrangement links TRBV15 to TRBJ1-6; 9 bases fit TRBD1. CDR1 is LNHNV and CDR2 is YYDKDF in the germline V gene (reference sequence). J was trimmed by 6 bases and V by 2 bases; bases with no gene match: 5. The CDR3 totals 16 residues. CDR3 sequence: CATSRPDRGGNSPLHF. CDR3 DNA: TGTGCCACCAGCAGACCGGACAGGGGTGGTAATTCACCCCTCCACTTT.